These T cell receptor beta chains were read from a single sample in a study of blood T cell repertoires in COVID-19. TCRdb's table, derived via immunoSEQ multiplex PCR, lists solely in-frame clones and lacks some. The repertoire holds fewer than 200,000 clones, with around 90% as singletons. The source material was PBMCs or T cells enriched from blood (not recorded which). The receptors derive from a woman aged 18-29 years who had recovered from COVID-19. CDR3s include the opening cysteine and the closing phenylalanine or tryptophan. A D gene is named only where the DNA matches it firmly. Clone size is stated in some rows and not others, as once, few, many or a class when expanded.

>-|TRBJ2-1|TRBV10-1|TRBD2
TGCGCCAGCAGTCACATCGCTAGCGGGGGTGACAATGAGCAGTTCTTC
CASSHIASGGDNEQFF
>-|TRBJ2-1|TRBV7-9|-
TGTGCCAGCAGCCGTAGGGGGCAGGGGGGACTCAATGAGCAGTTCTTC
CASSRRGQGGLNEQFF
>-|TRBJ2-7|TRBV6-5|TRBD1
TGTGCCAGCAGCTCCGGGACAGGGAGCTACGAGCAGTACTTC
CASSSGTGSYEQYF
>-|TRBJ1-1|TRBV7-9|-
TGTGCCAGCAGCCCTTATTCGGACACTGAAGCTTTCTTT
CASSPYSDTEAFF
>-|TRBJ1-1|TRBV6-5|-
TGTGCCAGCAGCCGGGACACTGAAGCTTTCTTT
CASSRDTEAFF
>-|TRBJ1-2|TRBV7-8|-
TGTGCCAGCACCACTTCAACGGGGGACGGCTACACCTTC
CASTTSTGDGYTF
>-|TRBJ2-7|TRBV4-2|TRBD2
TGTGCCAGCAGCTCCCCCGGACTAGCGGCGGGAGGGCCCCACGAGCAGTACTTC
CASSSPGLAAGGPHEQYF
>-|TRBJ2-1|TRBV4-3|TRBD2
TGCGCCAGCAGCCAAGAACTAGCGGACTCCCTTGGTGAGCAGTTCTTC
CASSQELADSLGEQFF
>once|TRBJ2-2|TRBV6-6|-
TGTGCCAGCAGTCCCCGGGGGTTTAGGGGCACCGGGGAGCTGTTTTTT
CASSPRGFRGTGELFF
>-|TRBJ1-6|TRBV6-5|-
TGTGCCAGCAGTTATCGTGGGAGTTCACCCCTCCACTTT
CASSYRGSSPLHF
>-|TRBJ2-3|TRBV13|-
TGTGCCAGCAGCTTAGAAGTGGCTGAGGGGGGGCCAGATACGCAGTATTTT
CASSLEVAEGGPDTQYF
>-|TRBJ1-2|TRBV19|TRBD1
TGTGCCACCGAGGACAGGGTTAGGTATGGCTACACCTTC
CATEDRVRYGYTF
>-|TRBJ1-2|TRBV7-8|-
TGTGCCAGCAGCCTCACCCCAACTCCAAGAGGAGGCTACACCTTC
CASSLTPTPRGGYTF
>few|TRBJ2-1|TRBV21-1|-
TGTGCCAGCAGCAAGGGGGGTCTCATTAGCTCCTACAATGAGCAGTTCTTC
CASSKGGLISSYNEQFF
>-|TRBJ1-1|TRBV19|-
TGTGCCAGTAGAATGGGGGGCACTGAAGCTTTCTTT
CASRMGGTEAFF
>-|TRBJ2-7|TRBV7-9|TRBD2
TGTGCCAGCAGAACGTCCGGGACTAGCATCTACGAGCAGTACTTC
CASRTSGTSIYEQYF
>-|TRBJ2-1|TRBV11-2|TRBD2
TGTGCCAGCAACCCCGGGACTAGCGGGAGTGAGCAGTTCTTC
CASNPGTSGSEQFF
>-|TRBJ1-5|TRBV27|-
TGTGCCAGCAGTCGCTATAGCAATCAGCCCCAGCATTTT
CASSRYSNQPQHF
>-|TRBJ2-7|TRBV3-1/TRBV3-2|TRBD1
TGTGCCAGCAGCCAAGAAACCGGGACAGGCTACGAGCAGTACTTC
CASSQETGTGYEQYF
>-|TRBJ1-2|TRBV2|-
TGTGCCAGCAGTGAAGAGGGGAACTACTATGGCTACACCTTC
CASSEEGNYYGYTF
>-|TRBJ1-3|TRBV5-6|TRBD1
TGTGCCAGCAGCCGTGGACAGGGGGCCGGAAACACCATATATTTT
CASSRGQGAGNTIYF
>-|TRBJ2-1|TRBV24-1|TRBD1
TGTGCCACCAGTGCCCAGGACAGGGTGGGGTTCTACAATGAGCAGTTCTTC
CATSAQDRVGFYNEQFF
>-|TRBJ2-7|TRBV4-1|TRBD2
TGCGCCAGCAGCCAAGAGGGGGGGGGCTCCTACGAGCAGTACTTC
CASSQEGGGSYEQYF